These 26 T cell receptor beta chains were sequenced from one sample in a study of blood T cell repertoires in COVID-19. Measured with immunoSEQ multiplex PCR; TCRdb has only the in-frame clones, and not every one. The sample includes around 130,000 clones, about 80% seen only once; the top ten take 15% to 20%. Specimen: peripheral blood. Source of these receptors: a woman in her forties or fifties with acute or convalescent COVID-19.

DNA of the CDR3: TGTGCCAGCTCACCGAGTCCTAGCGGGGGGGCCTCCGAGCAGTACTTC. This sequence encodes CASSPSPSGGASEQYF. The chain is built from TRBV18 and TRBJ2-7; 12 bases are shared with TRBD2. Germline CDR1 and CDR2: KGHSH and LQKENI. V trimming: 3 bases; J trimming: 6 bases; junction bases outside the gene matches: 9. The length of the CDR3 is 16 residues.

The V call is TRBV11-2, the J call TRBJ2-1; 7 bases align to TRBD1. The CDR3 spans 13 residues. Germline CDR1 is SGHAT and CDR2 is FQNNGV. The V and J ends lost 1 base and 6 bases, in that order; junction bases with no gene match: 0. The CDR3 DNA reads as TGTGCCAGCAGCTTAGCAGGGGGCAATGAGCAGTTCTTC. It specifies CASSLAGGNEQFF.

The rearrangement uses TRBV10-3 and TRBJ1-5; 12 nucleotides agree with TRBD1. V lost 2 bases, J lost 6 bases, and 2 bases stayed unmatched. Germline CDR1 ENHRY, CDR2 SYGVKD. The CDR3 extends over 15 amino acids. The chain's CDR3 is CAISEGDRGLQPQHF. CDR3 in DNA: TGTGCCATCAGTGAGGGGGACAGGGGGCTTCAGCCCCAGCATTTT.

The CDR3 loop reads CASSLTQGQSYSYEQYF. The CDR3 region has the DNA TGTGCCAGCAGTTTGACCCAAGGACAGTCTTATTCCTACGAGCAGTACTTC. The chain has TRBV27 and TRBJ2-7; D is perhaps TRBD1 (6 bases). Germline V gene lookup returns CDR1 MNHEY and CDR2 SMNVEV (reference sequence). This CDR3 has 17 residues. Trimming shortened V by 3 bases and J by 1 base, and 19 bases separated the two germline ends.

CDR3 DNA sequence: TGTGCCAGTAGTACAACTGGGGCCAACGTCCTGACTTTC. Amino acids: CASSTTGANVLTF. V is TRBV19 and J is TRBJ2-6; D is unclear. V lost 4 bases, J lost 2 bases, and 3 bases lay in between. This CDR3 has 13 residues. Germline values: CDR1 LNHDA, CDR2 SQIVND (reference sequence). Supplemented by reference TRBV19 and TRBJ2-6, the full variable domain reads DGGITQSPKYLFRKEGQNVTLSCEQNLNHDAMYWYRQDPGQGLRLIYYSQIVNDFQKGDIAEGYSVSREKKESFPLTVTSAQKNPTAFYLCASSTTGANVLTFGAGSRLTVL.

The gene calls are TRBV9 and TRBJ2-1, with D perhaps matching TRBD2 (7 bases). Germline lookup yields CDR1 SGDLS and CDR2 YYNGEE. V shed 2 bases and J shed 4 bases, with 13 bases lying between them. This CDR3 spans 15 amino acids. The CDR3: CASSVYGGQYNEQFF. The CDR3 nucleotides read TGTGCCAGCAGCGTCTACGGGGGGCAATACAATGAGCAGTTCTTC.

The gene calls are TRBV27 and TRBJ1-5, with 7 nucleotides matching TRBD1. The CDR3 spans 18 residues. V gave up 4 bases and J gave up 0 bases; unmatched junction bases: 12. Germline V gene sequence: CDR1 MNHEY, CDR2 SMNVEV (reference sequence). CDR3 sequence: CASSYKQGSVDSNQPQHF. DNA for the CDR3: TGTGCCAGCAGTTACAAACAGGGGTCTGTGGATAGCAATCAGCCCCAGCATTTT.

The chain employs TRBV18 and TRBJ1-1, with D hard to call. CDR1 and CDR2 (germline): KGHSH, LQKENI. The V end lost 5 bases, the J end lost 4 bases, and 14 bases lay between the germline ends. The CDR3 contains 14 residues. For the CDR3, the DNA is TGTGCCAGCTCAACCTCAGGTCGGGGCACTGAAGCTTTCTTT. It yields the protein CASSTSGRGTEAFF.

The chain recombines TRBV19 with TRBJ1-1, with D unresolved. V shed 2 bases and J shed 3 bases, with 10 bases lying between them. The CDR3 loop spans 14 amino acids. Per the germline V gene, CDR1 is LNHDA and CDR2 is SQIVND (reference sequence). For the CDR3, the DNA is TGTGCCAGTAGTATAATGAATCGGGACACTGAAGCTTTCTTT. Translated: CASSIMNRDTEAFF.

CDR3 in amino acids: CSASTFRNEQFF. As DNA, the CDR3 is TGCAGTGCTAGTACGTTCCGGAATGAGCAGTTCTTC. The chain has TRBV20-1 and TRBJ2-1; the D is unclear. CDR3 length: 12 residues. V shed 3 bases and J shed 7 bases, with 10 bases lying between them. The germline V gene encodes CDR1 DFQATT and CDR2 SNEGSKA (reference sequence).

The chain joins TRBV5-1 to TRBJ1-1; 10 bases are shared with TRBD1. Germline trimming cut 3 bases from V and 6 bases from J; bases unmatched to any gene: 2. This CDR3 has 13 residues. Germline assignment: CDR1 SGHRS and CDR2 YFSETQ. The CDR3 loop is CASSSGQGAEAFF. CDR3 bases: TGCGCCAGCAGCTCCGGACAGGGGGCTGAAGCTTTCTTT.

J is TRBJ1-2 and V is TRBV4-1; no clear D. V lost 1 base and J lost 4, with 19 bases in between. The CDR3 contains 17 residues. Germline CDR1 is MGHRA and CDR2 is YSYEKL. This chain's CDR3 is CASSQAEDTGILYGYTF. Written as DNA, the CDR3 is TGCGCCAGCAGCCAAGCTGAAGACACCGGGATACTCTATGGCTACACCTTC.

V gene TRBV7-9 combines with J gene TRBJ1-1, with 8 bases identical to TRBD1. Per germline, CDR1 SEHNR and CDR2 FQNEAQ (reference sequence). The CDR3 has 16 amino acids. V lost 1 base to trimming and J lost 1 base; unmatched junction nucleotides: 5. The DNA of the CDR3 is TGTGCCAGCAGCTTAGTAAGGACAGGGCCGAACACTGAAGCTTTCTTT. It codes for CASSLVRTGPNTEAFF.

The chain employs TRBV11-2 and TRBJ2-2; 10 bases are shared with TRBD1. The CDR3 contains 16 residues. Losses at the gene ends were 4 bases for V and 5 bases for J; bases not matched to a gene: 7. The germline V gene encodes CDR1 SGHAT and CDR2 FQNNGV. The CDR3: CASSSYGTGVTGELFF. Written as DNA, the CDR3 is TGTGCCAGCAGCTCGTATGGGACAGGGGTTACCGGGGAGCTGTTTTTT.

This chain uses TRBV11-2 with TRBJ1-1; possible D gene TRBD1, 6 bases. The CDR3 contains 11 residues. V shed 5 bases and J shed 10 bases, with 11 bases lying between them. Germline CDR1 SGHAT, CDR2 FQNNGV. The CDR3 sequence: CASSNRELAFF. The CDR3 coding sequence is TGTGCCAGCAGCAACAGGGAATTAGCTTTCTTT.

This clone was detected once. The V and J genes are TRBV29-1 and TRBJ2-1, with 7 bases fitting TRBD1. Germline V gives CDR1 SQVTM, CDR2 ANQGSEA. J lost 8 bases, V lost 3 bases, and 7 bases had no gene match. The CDR3 sequence is 13 residues long. The CDR3 nucleotides are TGCAGCGTTGAGCAGTCAGGGGGTCATGAGCAGTTCTTC. This encodes CSVEQSGGHEQFF.

The V gene is TRBV5-1, the J gene TRBJ1-4, with 11 positions matching TRBD1. This CDR3 comprises 15 residues. V gave up 4 bases and J gave up 8 bases; unmatched junction bases: 7. Looked up from germline, CDR1 is SGHRS and CDR2 is YFSETQ. Here the CDR3 reads CASSGGTGGNEKLFF. CDR3 coding DNA: TGCGCCAGCAGCGGGGGGACAGGGGGAAACGAAAAACTGTTTTTT.

The rearrangement links TRBV12-3 or TRBV12-4 to TRBJ1-2; possible D gene TRBD1, 5 bases. With 7 bases removed from V and 6 bases from J, the gap between germline ends came to 15 bases. The CDR3 loop spans 13 amino acids. CDR3 coding DNA: TGTGCCAGCACCCTGCGGGGACTGAATGGCTACACCTTC. Translating gives CASTLRGLNGYTF.

The chain combines TRBV11-2 with TRBJ1-4; D unresolved. The V and J ends lost 3 bases and 7 bases respectively, with 9 bases between them. This CDR3 is built from 13 residues. The germline V gene encodes CDR1 SGHAT and CDR2 FQNNGV. The CDR3 loop reads CASSFGYSEKLFF. In DNA, the CDR3 is TGTGCCAGCAGCTTCGGGTATAGTGAAAAACTGTTTTTT. The whole variable domain, filled in from reference TRBV11-2 and TRBJ1-4, reads EAGVAQSPRYKIIEKRQSVAFWCNPISGHATLYWYQQILGQGPKLLIQFQNNGVVDDSQLPKDRFSAERLKGVDSTLKIQPAKLEDSAVYLCASSFGYSEKLFFGSGTQLSVL.

V and J are TRBV29-1 and TRBJ1-4; D not resolved. The CDR3 has 11 amino acids. The germline V gene encodes CDR1 SQVTM and CDR2 ANQGSEA. V lost 4 bases, J lost 8 bases, and 8 bases lay in between. In DNA, the CDR3 is TGCAGCGTTGTGGAGGAGGAAAAACTGTTTTTT. Translated, it gives CSVVEEEKLFF.

This chain connects TRBV29-1 to TRBJ1-3; 8 nucleotides line up with TRBD1. Germline V gene sequence: CDR1 SQVTM, CDR2 ANQGSEA. Unmatched junction bases numbered 6, after V lost 4 bases and J lost 4 bases. The CDR3 loop spans 14 amino acids. The CDR3 nucleotides are TGCAGCGTTGCTCGGACAGGGAACGGAAACACCATATATTTT. This gives the protein CSVARTGNGNTIYF.

The rearrangement links TRBV9 to TRBJ2-2; maybe TRBD2 (6 bases). Deletions cut 4 bases from V and 1 base from J, with 14 bases between. Germline values: CDR1 SGDLS, CDR2 YYNGEE. CDR3 length: 16 amino acids. Written as DNA, the CDR3 is TGTGCCAGCAGCCCCTGGGACTCCCTGAACACCGGGGAGCTGTTTTTT. This codes for CASSPWDSLNTGELFF. Full variable domain (remainder filled in from reference TRBV9 and TRBJ2-2): DSGVTQTPKHLITATGQRVTLRCSPRSGDLSVYWYQQSLDQGLQFLIQYYNGEERAKGNILERFSAQQFPDLHSELNLSSLELGDSALYFCASSPWDSLNTGELFFGEGSRLTVL.

The J gene is TRBJ2-5, the V gene TRBV5-4; 8 bases are a match to TRBD1. Germline CDR1 reads SGHNT; CDR2 reads YYREEE (reference sequence). After removal of 4 bases from V and 5 bases from J, the junction contained 13 bases not matched to a gene. The CDR3 totals 16 residues. The DNA for the CDR3 is TGTGCCAGCAGCACCGAGGGGCAGGGGGCTTTCGAGACCCAGTACTTC. It specifies CASSTEGQGAFETQYF.

The chain joins TRBV6-1 to TRBJ2-7; 8 nucleotides align to TRBD2. After removal of 3 bases from V and 3 bases from J, the junction contained 13 bases not matched to a gene. The CDR3 is made up of 17 amino acids. CDR1 is MNHNS, CDR2 SASEGT, per germline. The DNA for the CDR3 is TGTGCCAGCAGTGAGGGACGGGGGGGCCCGGTTTACTACGAGCAGTACTTC. Its translation: CASSEGRGGPVYYEQYF.

This clone appeared a few times. The chain has TRBV29-1 and TRBJ1-1; 9 bases map to TRBD1. Germline CDR1 reads SQVTM; CDR2 reads ANQGSEA. The CDR3 has 14 residues. J gave up 0 bases and V 6 bases, and 5 bases lay outside the gene matches. The CDR3 bases are TGCAGCGTGGGGACAGGGTTATTGAACACTGAAGCTTTCTTT. Translation gives CSVGTGLLNTEAFF.

The chain is built from TRBV5-1 and TRBJ1-4, with D tentatively TRBD1 (6 bases). The CDR3 totals 14 residues. The germline V and J ends were trimmed by 2 bases and 5 bases, with 10 bases remaining between them. Germline-derived CDR1 and CDR2 are SGHRS and YFSETQ. The CDR3 sequence is CASSLRTVNEKLFF. DNA for the CDR3: TGCGCCAGCAGCTTAAGGACAGTGAATGAAAAACTGTTTTTT.